The rows below give T cell receptor beta chains drawn from one sample of a study of cytomegalovirus exposure and HLA in healthy donors. Assay used: immunoSEQ multiplex PCR; TCRdb lists only in-frame clones, some missing. The sample has 120,000 to 150,000 clones, 70% to 80% seen once. The sequencing sample was made of PBMCs. Source of these receptors: a woman between 45 and 60 years old in good health and CMV-seropositive. Both conserved end residues are part of each CDR3. D genes are given only for firm matches. Some rows mark clone size as missing; the rest say once, few, many or name a class of expanded clone.

d_call j_call v_call clone_size cdr3_nt cdr3_aa
TRBD1 TRBJ1-1 TRBV5-6 NA TGTGCCAGCAGCAAGGGGACAGGGACACACACTGAAGCTTTCTTT CASSKGTGTHTEAFF
TRBD2 TRBJ2-1 TRBV11-2 NA TGTGCCAGCAGCTTAGCCGGGGGGGAATACGAGCAGTTCTTC CASSLAGGEYEQFF
TRBD1 TRBJ1-2 TRBV5-1 NA TGCGCCAGCAGCTCATCAGGGGGCGACTATGGCTACACCTTC CASSSSGGDYGYTF
TRBD2 TRBJ2-7 TRBV5-1 NA TGCGCCAGCAGCTTTGGGACTAGCGGGTTCTACGAGCAGTACTTC CASSFGTSGFYEQYF
TRBD1 TRBJ1-2 TRBV6-1 NA TGTGCCAGCAGTGAAGGGGGGCAGGGGGACAACTATGGCTACACCTTC CASSEGGQGDNYGYTF
NA TRBJ2-5 TRBV6-5 NA TGTGCCAGCAGTTACTCTGGAGTGGGCGAGGGAACCCAGTACTTC CASSYSGVGEGTQYF
TRBD2 TRBJ2-7 TRBV27 NA TGTGCCAGCAGTCGGACTAGCGGGACCTACGAGCAGTACTTC CASSRTSGTYEQYF
TRBD1 TRBJ1-1 TRBV19 once TGTGCCAGTAAGTATCCTAGGACAGGGACAACTGAAGCTTTCTTT CASKYPRTGTTEAFF
TRBD1 TRBJ1-1 TRBV19 NA TGTGCCAGCAGTCAACAGGGGGCTGATACTGAAGCTTTCTTT CASSQQGADTEAFF
TRBD1 TRBJ2-5 TRBV5-1 NA TGCGCCAGCAGCTTGGGACAGGGACAGGAGACCCAGTACTTC CASSLGQGQETQYF
NA TRBJ1-2 TRBV19 NA TGTGCCAGTAGTATCGGCCAGGGGATAAACTATGGCTACACCTTC CASSIGQGINYGYTF
TRBD1 TRBJ1-2 TRBV7-2 NA TGTGCCAGCAGCCCAGGGACAGGCCACTATGGCTACACCTTC CASSPGTGHYGYTF
NA TRBJ1-2 TRBV28 once TGTGCCAGCAGTTCACTCGTCGGCTACACCTTC CASSSLVGYTF
NA TRBJ2-7 TRBV6-5 NA TGTGCCAGCAGCAAGACAGTTGGCGAGCAGTACTTC CASSKTVGEQYF
TRBD1 TRBJ1-6 TRBV30 NA TGTGCCTGGGAGACAGGGAGGACCCTCCACTTT CAWETGRTLHF
NA TRBJ1-1 TRBV5-1 few TGCGCCAGCAGCTTGGCCCTGGGCCCGAACACTGAAGCTTTCTTT CASSLALGPNTEAFF
TRBD1 TRBJ2-7 TRBV30 NA TGTGCCTGGACATCCGGGACAGGGGTTACCCTAAGCTCCTACGAGCAGTACTTC CAWTSGTGVTLSSYEQYF
TRBD2 TRBJ2-7 TRBV5-1 NA TGCGCCAGCAGCTCGAAAATTCTAGCGGCTATTTACGAGCAGTACTTC CASSSKILAAIYEQYF
NA TRBJ1-1 TRBV28 NA TGTGCCAGCAGTTCCCCGGGACAAATGAACACTGAAGCTTTCTTT CASSSPGQMNTEAFF
NA TRBJ2-3 TRBV2 few TGTGCCAGCAGTGAAGAGCGACTAGATGCAGATACGCAGTATTTT CASSEERLDADTQYF
NA TRBJ1-3 TRBV4-1 NA TGCGCCAGCAGCCTCCCAGGTGGAAACACCATATATTTT CASSLPGGNTIYF
NA TRBJ1-2 TRBV4-3 NA TGCGCCAGCAGCCAAGGCCCGGGGGGGTATGGTTACACCTTC CASSQGPGGYGYTF
NA TRBJ1-6 TRBV30 NA TGTGCCTGGAGAGTGGCGGGGGTGGGTTCACCCCTCCACTTT CAWRVAGVGSPLHF
TRBD1 TRBJ1-5 TRBV2 NA TGTGCCAGCTCAGACAGGGGGCTGGGGCAGCCCCAGCATTTT CASSDRGLGQPQHF
NA TRBJ2-7 TRBV5-6 NA TGTGCCAGCAGCCAAAGCCCGACTGGAACCTACGAGCAGTACTTC CASSQSPTGTYEQYF
NA TRBJ1-5 TRBV19 once TGTGCCAGTAGTATAACAGGGTTTGGCAATCAGCCCCAGCATTTT CASSITGFGNQPQHF
NA TRBJ1-1 TRBV2 NA TGTGCCAGCAGGGAACAAGGGGGCACTGAAGCTTTCTTT CASREQGGTEAFF
NA TRBJ2-3 TRBV5-1 NA TGCGCCAGCAGCGTGACAATAGACAGCGCATCGCCAAATACGCAGTATTTT CASSVTIDSASPNTQYF
TRBD2 TRBJ2-5 TRBV11-2 NA TGTGCCAGCAGCTTAGGTGGCAGCGGGGGGTTAAAGACCCAGTACTTC CASSLGGSGGLKTQYF
NA TRBJ1-1 TRBV29-1 NA TGCAGCGTTAGGGGGGAGGGGGGCACTGAAGCTTTCTTT CSVRGEGGTEAFF
TRBD1 TRBJ2-7 TRBV11-2 NA TGTGCAGAGGGACAGGGGGCCCGCGAGCAGTACTTC CAEGQGAREQYF
NA TRBJ1-5 TRBV15 NA TGTGCCACCAGCAGATACTCGGGGGGCGGTAGCAATCAGCCCCAGCATTTT CATSRYSGGGSNQPQHF
TRBD1 TRBJ2-1 TRBV5-6 NA TGTGCCAGCAGCCCGACGGCCGGGACAGGGATCTACAATGAGCAGTTCTTC CASSPTAGTGIYNEQFF